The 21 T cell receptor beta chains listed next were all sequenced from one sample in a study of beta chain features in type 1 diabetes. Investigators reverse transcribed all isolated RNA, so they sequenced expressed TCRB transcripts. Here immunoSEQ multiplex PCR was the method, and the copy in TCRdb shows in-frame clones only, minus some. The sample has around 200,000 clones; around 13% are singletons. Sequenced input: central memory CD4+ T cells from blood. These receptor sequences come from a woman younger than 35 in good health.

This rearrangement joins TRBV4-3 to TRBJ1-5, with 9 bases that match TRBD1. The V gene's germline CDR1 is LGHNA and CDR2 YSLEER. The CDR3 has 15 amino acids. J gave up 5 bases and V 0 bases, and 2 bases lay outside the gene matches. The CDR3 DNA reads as TGCGCCAGCAGCCAAGATGACAGGGGGTATCAGCCCCAGCATTTT. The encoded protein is CASSQDDRGYQPQHF.

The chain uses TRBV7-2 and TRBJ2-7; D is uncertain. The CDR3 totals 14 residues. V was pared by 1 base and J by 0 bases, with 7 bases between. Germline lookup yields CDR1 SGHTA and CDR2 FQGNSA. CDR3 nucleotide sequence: TGTGCCAGCAGCTTAGAAGCACGCTCCTACGAGCAGTACTTC. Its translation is CASSLEARSYEQYF.

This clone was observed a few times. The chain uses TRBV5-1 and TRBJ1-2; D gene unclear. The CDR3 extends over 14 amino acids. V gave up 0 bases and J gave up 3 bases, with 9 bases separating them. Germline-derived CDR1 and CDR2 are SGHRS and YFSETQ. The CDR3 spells CASSLAGGDYGYTF. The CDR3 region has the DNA TGCGCCAGCAGCTTGGCAGGAGGCGACTATGGCTACACCTTC. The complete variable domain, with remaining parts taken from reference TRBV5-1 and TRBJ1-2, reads KAGVTQTPRYLIKTRGQQVTLSCSPISGHRSVSWYQQTPGQGLQFLFEYFSETQRNKGNFPGRFSGRQFSNSRSEMNVSTLELGDSALYLCASSLAGGDYGYTFGSGTRLTVV.

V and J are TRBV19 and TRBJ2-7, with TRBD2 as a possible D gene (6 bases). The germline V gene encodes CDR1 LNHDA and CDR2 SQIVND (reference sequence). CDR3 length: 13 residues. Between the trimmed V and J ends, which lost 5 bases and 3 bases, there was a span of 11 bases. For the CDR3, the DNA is TGTGCCAGTAGTTCGGGAGAACACTACGAGCAGTACTTC. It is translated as CASSSGEHYEQYF. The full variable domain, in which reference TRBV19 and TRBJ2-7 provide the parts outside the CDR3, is DGGITQSPKYLFRKEGQNVTLSCEQNLNHDAMYWYRQDPGQGLRLIYYSQIVNDFQKGDIAEGYSVSREKKESFPLTVTSAQKNPTAFYLCASSSGEHYEQYFGPGTRLTVT.

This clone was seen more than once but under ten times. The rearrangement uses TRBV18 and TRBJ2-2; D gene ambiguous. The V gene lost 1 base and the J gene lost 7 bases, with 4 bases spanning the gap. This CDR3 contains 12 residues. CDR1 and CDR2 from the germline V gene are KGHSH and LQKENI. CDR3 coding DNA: TGTGCCAGCTCACCACGCGGCGGGGAGCTGTTTTTT. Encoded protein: CASSPRGGELFF.

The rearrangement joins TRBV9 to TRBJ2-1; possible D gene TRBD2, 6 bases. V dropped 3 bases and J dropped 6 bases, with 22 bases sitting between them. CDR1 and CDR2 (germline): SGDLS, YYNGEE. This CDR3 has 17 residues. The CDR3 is CASSAESGTQVSNEQFF. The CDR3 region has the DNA TGTGCCAGCAGCGCGGAATCCGGGACTCAGGTCTCCAATGAGCAGTTCTTC.

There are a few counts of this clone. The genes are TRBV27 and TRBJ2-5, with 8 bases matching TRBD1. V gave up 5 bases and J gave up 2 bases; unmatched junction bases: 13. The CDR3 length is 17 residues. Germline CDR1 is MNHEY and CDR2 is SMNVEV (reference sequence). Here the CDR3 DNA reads TGTGCCAGCAGTCGAAAGGGACAGGCCGGAGGGCAAGAGACCCAGTACTTC. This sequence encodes CASSRKGQAGGQETQYF.

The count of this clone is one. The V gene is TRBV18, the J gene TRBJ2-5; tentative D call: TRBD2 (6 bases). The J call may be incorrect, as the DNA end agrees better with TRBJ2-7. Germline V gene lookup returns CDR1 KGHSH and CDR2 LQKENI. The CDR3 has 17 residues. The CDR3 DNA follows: TGTGCCAGCTCACTCGGGGTTAGCGGAGGCTACGTCTACGAGCAGTACTTC. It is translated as CASSLGVSGGYVYEQYF.

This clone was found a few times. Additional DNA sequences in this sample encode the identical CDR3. The CDR3 sequence is CASSLRGDNEKLFF. The DNA of the CDR3 is TGTGCCAGCAGTTTACGCGGTGATAATGAAAAACTGTTTTTT. The chain combines TRBV27 with TRBJ1-4; no clear D. This CDR3 comprises 14 residues. The V end was cut by 2 bases, the J end by 4 bases, with 8 bases between. CDR1 and CDR2 from the germline V gene are MNHEY and SMNVEV (reference sequence).

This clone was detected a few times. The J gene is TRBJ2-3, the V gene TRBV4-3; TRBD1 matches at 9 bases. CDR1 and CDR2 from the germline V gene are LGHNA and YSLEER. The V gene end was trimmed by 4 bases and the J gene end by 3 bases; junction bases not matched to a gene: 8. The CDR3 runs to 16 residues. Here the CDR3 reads CASSRQDRGGTDTQYF. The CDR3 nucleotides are TGCGCCAGCAGCCGCCAGGACAGGGGAGGAACAGATACGCAGTATTTT.

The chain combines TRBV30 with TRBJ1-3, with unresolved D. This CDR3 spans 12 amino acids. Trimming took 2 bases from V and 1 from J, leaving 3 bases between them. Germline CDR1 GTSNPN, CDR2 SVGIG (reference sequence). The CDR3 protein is CAWSPSGNTIYF. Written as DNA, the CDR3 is TGTGCCTGGAGTCCGTCTGGAAACACCATATATTTT.

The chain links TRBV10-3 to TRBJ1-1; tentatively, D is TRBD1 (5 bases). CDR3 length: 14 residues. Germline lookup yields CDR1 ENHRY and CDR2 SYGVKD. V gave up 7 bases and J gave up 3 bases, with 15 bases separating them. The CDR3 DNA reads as TGTGCCATCACGTTCGGAGGGACGGACACTGAAGCTTTCTTT. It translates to CAITFGGTDTEAFF.

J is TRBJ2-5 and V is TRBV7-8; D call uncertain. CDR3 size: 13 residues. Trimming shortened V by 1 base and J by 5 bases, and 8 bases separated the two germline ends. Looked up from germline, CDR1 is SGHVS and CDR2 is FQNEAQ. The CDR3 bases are TGTGCCAGCAGCTTAGACCCGAGGGAGACCCAGTACTTC. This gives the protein CASSLDPRETQYF.

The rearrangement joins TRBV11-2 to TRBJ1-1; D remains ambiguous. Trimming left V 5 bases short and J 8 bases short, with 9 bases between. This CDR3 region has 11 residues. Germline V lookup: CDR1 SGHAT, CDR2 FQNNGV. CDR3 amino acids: CASSVQTEAFF. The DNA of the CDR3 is TGTGCCAGCAGCGTACAGACCGAAGCTTTCTTT. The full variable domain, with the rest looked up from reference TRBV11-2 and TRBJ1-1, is EAGVAQSPRYKIIEKRQSVAFWCNPISGHATLYWYQQILGQGPKLLIQFQNNGVVDDSQLPKDRFSAERLKGVDSTLKIQPAKLEDSAVYLCASSVQTEAFFGQGTRLTVV.

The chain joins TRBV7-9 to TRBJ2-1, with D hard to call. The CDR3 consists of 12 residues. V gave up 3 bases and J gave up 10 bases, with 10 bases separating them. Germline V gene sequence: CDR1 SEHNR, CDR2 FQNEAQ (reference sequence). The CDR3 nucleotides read TGTGCCAGCAGCTTGGTTGGCCTGGAGCAGTTCTTC. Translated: CASSLVGLEQFF.

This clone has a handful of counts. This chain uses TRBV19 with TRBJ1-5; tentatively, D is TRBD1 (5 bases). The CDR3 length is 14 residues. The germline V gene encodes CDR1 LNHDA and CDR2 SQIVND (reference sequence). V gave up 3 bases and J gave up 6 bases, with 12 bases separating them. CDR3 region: CASSMGGTFQPQHF. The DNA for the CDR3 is TGTGCCAGTAGTATGGGGGGGACTTTTCAGCCCCAGCATTTT.

CDR3 nucleotide sequence: TGTGCCAGTAGTATGCAGGGTCTGTCCCAGCATTTT. Amino acids: CASSMQGLSQHF. This chain connects TRBV19 to TRBJ1-5; tentative D call: TRBD1 (5 bases). Germline values: CDR1 LNHDA, CDR2 SQIVND (reference sequence). There are 12 residues in the CDR3. The V end was cut by 3 bases, the J end by 11 bases, with 11 bases between.

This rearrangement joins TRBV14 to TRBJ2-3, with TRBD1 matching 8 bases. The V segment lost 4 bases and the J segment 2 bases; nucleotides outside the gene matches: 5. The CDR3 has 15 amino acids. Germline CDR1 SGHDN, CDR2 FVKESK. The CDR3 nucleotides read TGTGCCAGCAGCCTCCAGGGGGCCCTCACAGATACGCAGTATTTT. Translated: CASSLQGALTDTQYF.

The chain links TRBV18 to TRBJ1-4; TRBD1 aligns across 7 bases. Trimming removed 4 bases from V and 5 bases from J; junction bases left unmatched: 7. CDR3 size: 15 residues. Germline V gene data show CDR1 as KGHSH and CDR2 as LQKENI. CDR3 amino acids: CASSRSRDRNEKLFF. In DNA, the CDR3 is TGTGCCAGCTCACGCTCCCGGGACAGAAATGAAAAACTGTTTTTT.

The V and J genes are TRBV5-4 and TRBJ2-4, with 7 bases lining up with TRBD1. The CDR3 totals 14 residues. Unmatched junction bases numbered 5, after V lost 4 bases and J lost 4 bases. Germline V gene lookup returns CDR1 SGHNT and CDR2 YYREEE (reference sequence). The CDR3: CASSQGQAKNIQYF. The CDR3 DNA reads TGTGCCAGCAGCCAAGGACAGGCAAAAAACATTCAGTACTTC.

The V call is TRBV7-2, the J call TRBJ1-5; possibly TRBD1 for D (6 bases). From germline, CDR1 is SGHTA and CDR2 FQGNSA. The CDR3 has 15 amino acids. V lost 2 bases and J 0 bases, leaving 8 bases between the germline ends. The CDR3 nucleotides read TGTGCCAGCAGCTTAAACAGGGATAGCAATCAGCCCCAGCATTTT. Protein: CASSLNRDSNQPQHF.